The sequence of this TCR beta chain was determined in a study of blood T cell repertoires in COVID-19. Allocation to cohorts depended on clinical history reported by the participants. Germline CDR1 is SGHNT and CDR2 is YENEEA. V trimming: 5 bases; J trimming: 6 bases; junction bases outside the gene matches: 3. This CDR3 has 12 amino acids. Sequencing used immunoSEQ multiplex PCR; TCRdb keeps in-frame clones, though not all of them. The sample has approximately 140,000 clones, roughly 81% seen once. The gene calls are TRBV11-3 and TRBJ2-7; 8 bases are shared with TRBD1. Sequencing was carried out using PBMCs or T cells enriched from blood (not recorded which). The sequence derives from a woman aged 45-59 years with acute COVID-19. CDR3 DNA sequence: TGTGCCAGCAGCCGGACAGGGTCCGAGCAGTACTTC. This encodes CASSRTGSEQYF.